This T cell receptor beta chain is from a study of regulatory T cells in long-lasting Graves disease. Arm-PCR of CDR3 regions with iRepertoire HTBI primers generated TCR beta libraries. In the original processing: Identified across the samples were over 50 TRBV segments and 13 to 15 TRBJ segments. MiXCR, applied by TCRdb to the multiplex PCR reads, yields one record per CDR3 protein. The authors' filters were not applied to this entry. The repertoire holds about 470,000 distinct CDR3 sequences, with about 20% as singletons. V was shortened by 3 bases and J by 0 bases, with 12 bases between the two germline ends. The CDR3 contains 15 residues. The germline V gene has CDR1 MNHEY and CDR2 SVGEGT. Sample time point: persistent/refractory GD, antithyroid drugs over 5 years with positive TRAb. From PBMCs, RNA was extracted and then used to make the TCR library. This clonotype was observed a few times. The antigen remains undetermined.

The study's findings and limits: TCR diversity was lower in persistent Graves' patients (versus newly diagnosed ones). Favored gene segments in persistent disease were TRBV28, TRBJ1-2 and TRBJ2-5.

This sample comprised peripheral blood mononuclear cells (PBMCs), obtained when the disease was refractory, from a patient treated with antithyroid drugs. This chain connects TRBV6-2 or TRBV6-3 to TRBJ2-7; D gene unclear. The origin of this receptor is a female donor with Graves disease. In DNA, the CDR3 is TGTGCCAGCAGTTATTTCGGGCAGGCCTCCTACGAGCAGTACTTC. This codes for CASSYFGQASYEQYF.